A single TCR beta chain is shown here with its context. Its antigen remains unknown. This sample is part of a study of beta chain features in type 1 diabetes. The study's findings and limits: Across all four CD4+ subsets, people with type 1 diabetes showed modestly shorter TCRB CDR3s. The question of HLA type influencing TCRB rearrangement was one that remained unresolved here. cDNA-based reads could over-represent cells with high TCR expression.

V lost 8 bases and J lost 4; bases outside the gene matches: 8. CDR1 is LNHDA and CDR2 is SQIVND in the germline V gene (reference sequence). This CDR3 has 14 amino acids. The authors reverse transcribed all of the isolated RNA, so sequencing captured expressed TCRB transcripts. Here immunoSEQ multiplex PCR was the method, and the copy in TCRdb shows in-frame clones only, minus some. The sample has about 340,000 clones, approximately 13% seen once. The TCR originated in a woman younger than 30 with type 1 diabetes. Sequencing used naive CD4+ T cells from blood. The chain carries TRBV19 and TRBJ1-2; TRBD1 agrees at 9 bases. CDR3 DNA sequence: TGTGCCAGTCGAAACACAGGGGGCTCCTATGGCTACACCTTC. Its protein product is CASRNTGGSYGYTF. Full variable domain (rest looked up from reference TRBV19 and TRBJ1-2): DGGITQSPKYLFRKEGQNVTLSCEQNLNHDAMYWYRQDPGQGLRLIYYSQIVNDFQKGDIAEGYSVSREKKESFPLTVTSAQKNPTAFYLCASRNTGGSYGYTFGSGTRLTVV.